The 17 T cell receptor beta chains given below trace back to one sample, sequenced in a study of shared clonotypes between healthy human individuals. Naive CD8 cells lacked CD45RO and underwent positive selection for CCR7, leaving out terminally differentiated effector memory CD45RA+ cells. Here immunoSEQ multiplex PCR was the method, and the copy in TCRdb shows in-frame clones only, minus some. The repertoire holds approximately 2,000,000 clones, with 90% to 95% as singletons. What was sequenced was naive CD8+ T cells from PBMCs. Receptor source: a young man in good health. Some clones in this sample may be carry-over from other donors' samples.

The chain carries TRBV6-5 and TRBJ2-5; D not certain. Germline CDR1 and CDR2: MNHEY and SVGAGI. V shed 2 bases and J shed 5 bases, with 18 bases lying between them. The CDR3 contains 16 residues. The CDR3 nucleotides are TGTGCCAGCAGTTACCTTCCGTCTCCCGAAGGGGAGACCCAGTACTTC. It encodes CASSYLPSPEGETQYF.

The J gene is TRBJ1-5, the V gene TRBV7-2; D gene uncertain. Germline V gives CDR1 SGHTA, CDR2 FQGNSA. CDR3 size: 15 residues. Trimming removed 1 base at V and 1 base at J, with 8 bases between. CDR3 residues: CASSLVEGSNQPQHF. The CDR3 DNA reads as TGTGCCAGCAGCTTAGTAGAGGGAAGCAATCAGCCCCAGCATTTT.

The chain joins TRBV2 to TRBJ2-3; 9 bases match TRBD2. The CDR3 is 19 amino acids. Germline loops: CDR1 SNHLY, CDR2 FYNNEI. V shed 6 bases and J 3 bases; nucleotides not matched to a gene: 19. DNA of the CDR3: TGTGCCAGCAGGGGGATCCCTACCTTTAGCGGGAGTTCAACAGATACGCAGTATTTT. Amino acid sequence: CASRGIPTFSGSSTDTQYF.

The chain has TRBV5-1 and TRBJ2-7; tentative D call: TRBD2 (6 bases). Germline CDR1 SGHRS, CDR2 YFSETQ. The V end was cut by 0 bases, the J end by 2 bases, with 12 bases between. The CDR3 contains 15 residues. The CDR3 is CASSLVGEVAYEQYF. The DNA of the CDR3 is TGCGCCAGCAGCTTGGTGGGGGAGGTAGCCTACGAGCAGTACTTC.

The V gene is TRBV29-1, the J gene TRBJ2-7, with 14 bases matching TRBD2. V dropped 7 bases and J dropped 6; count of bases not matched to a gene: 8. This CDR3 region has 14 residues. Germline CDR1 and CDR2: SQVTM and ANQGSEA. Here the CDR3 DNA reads TGCAGCGCCCTGACTAGCGGGAGGGCCGGCGAGCAGTACTTC. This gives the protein CSALTSGRAGEQYF.

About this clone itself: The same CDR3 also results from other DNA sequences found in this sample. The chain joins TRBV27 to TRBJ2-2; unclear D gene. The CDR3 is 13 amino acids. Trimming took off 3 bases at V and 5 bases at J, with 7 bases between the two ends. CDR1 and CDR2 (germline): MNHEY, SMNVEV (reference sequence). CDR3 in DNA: TGTGCCAGCAGTTTGCTTAGTACCGGGGAGCTGTTTTTT. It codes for CASSLLSTGELFF.

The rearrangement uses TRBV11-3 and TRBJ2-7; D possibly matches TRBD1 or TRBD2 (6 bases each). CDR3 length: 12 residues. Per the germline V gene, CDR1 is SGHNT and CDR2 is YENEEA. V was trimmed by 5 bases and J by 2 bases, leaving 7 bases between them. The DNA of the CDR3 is TGTGCCAGCAGCGGGGGGCCCTACGAGCAGTACTTC. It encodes CASSGGPYEQYF.

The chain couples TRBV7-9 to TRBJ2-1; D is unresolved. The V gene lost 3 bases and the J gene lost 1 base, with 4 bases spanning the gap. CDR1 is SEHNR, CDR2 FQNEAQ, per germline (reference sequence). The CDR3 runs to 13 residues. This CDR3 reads CASSFPSYNEQFF. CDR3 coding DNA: TGTGCCAGCAGCTTCCCATCCTACAATGAGCAGTTCTTC. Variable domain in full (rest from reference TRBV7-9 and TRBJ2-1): DTGVSQNPRHKITKRGQNVTFRCDPISEHNRLYWYRQTLGQGPEFLTYFQNEAQLEKSRLLSDRFSAERPKGSFSTLEIQRTEQGDSAMYLCASSFPSYNEQFFGPGTRLTVL.

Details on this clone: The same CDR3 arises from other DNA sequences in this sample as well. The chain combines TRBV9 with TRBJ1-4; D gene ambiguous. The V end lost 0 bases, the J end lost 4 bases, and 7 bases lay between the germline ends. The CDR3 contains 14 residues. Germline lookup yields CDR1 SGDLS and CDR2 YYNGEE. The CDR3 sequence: CASSVDGLNEKLFF. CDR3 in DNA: TGTGCCAGCAGCGTAGACGGACTTAATGAAAAACTGTTTTTT.

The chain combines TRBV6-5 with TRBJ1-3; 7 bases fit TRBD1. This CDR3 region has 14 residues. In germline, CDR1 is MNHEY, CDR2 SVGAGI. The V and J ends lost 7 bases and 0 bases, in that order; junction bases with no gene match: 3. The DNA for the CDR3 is TGTGCCAGCACGGACAGGAGCTCTGGAAACACCATATATTTT. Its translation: CASTDRSSGNTIYF.

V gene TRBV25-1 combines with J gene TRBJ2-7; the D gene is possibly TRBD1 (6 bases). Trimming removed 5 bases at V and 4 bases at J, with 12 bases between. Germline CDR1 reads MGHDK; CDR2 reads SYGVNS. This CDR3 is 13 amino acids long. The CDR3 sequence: CASSPSGEYEQYF. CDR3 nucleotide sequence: TGTGCCAGCAGTCCCTCAGGGGAGTACGAGCAGTACTTC.

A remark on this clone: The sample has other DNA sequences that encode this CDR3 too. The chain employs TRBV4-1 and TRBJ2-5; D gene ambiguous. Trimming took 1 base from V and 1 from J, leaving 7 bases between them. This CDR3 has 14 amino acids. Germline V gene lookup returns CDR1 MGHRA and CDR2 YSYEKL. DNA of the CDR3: TGCGCCAGCAGCCAAGTAACAGTCCAAGAGACCCAGTACTTC. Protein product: CASSQVTVQETQYF.

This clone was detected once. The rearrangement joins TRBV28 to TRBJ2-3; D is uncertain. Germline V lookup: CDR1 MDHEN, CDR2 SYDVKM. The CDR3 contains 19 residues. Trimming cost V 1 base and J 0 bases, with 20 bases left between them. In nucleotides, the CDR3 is TGTGCCAGCAGTTTATTATCCTTGGCGGAAATTACCAGCACAGATACGCAGTATTTT. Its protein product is CASSLLSLAEITSTDTQYF.

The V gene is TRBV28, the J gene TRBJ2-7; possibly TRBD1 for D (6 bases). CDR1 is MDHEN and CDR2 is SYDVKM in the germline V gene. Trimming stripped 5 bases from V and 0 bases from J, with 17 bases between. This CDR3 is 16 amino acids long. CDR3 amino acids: CASSPPGHSFSYEQYF. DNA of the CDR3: TGTGCCAGCAGTCCTCCGGGACATTCTTTCTCCTACGAGCAGTACTTC.

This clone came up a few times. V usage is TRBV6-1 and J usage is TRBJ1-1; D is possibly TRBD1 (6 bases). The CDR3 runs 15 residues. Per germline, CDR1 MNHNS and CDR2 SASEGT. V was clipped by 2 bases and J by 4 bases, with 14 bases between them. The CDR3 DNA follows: TGTGCCAGCAGTGAATACGGCCGAGGGGGCACTGAAGCTTTCTTT. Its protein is CASSEYGRGGTEAFF.

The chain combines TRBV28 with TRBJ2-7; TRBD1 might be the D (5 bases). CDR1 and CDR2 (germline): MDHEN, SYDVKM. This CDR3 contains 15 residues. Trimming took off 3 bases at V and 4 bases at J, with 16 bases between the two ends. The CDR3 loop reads CASSFGVRVGYEQYF. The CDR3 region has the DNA TGTGCCAGCAGTTTTGGTGTCAGGGTGGGATACGAGCAGTACTTC.

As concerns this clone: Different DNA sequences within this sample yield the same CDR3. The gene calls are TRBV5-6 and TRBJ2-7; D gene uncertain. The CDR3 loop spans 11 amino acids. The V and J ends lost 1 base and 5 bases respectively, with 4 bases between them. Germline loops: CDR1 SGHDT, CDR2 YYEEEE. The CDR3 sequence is CASSLLNEQYF. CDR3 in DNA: TGTGCCAGCAGCTTGTTGAACGAGCAGTACTTC.